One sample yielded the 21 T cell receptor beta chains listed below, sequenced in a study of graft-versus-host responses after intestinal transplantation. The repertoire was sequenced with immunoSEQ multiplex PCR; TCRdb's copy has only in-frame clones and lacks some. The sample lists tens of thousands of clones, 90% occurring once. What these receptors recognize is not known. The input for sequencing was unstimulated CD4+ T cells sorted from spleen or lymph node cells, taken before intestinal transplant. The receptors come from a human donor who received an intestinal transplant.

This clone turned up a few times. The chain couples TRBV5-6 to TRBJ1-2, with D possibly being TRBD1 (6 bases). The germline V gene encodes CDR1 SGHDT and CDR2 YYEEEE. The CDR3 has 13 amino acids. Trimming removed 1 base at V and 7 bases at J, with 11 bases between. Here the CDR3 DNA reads TGTGCCAGCAGCTTGACAGGGCAGGGTGGCTACACCTTC. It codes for CASSLTGQGGYTF.

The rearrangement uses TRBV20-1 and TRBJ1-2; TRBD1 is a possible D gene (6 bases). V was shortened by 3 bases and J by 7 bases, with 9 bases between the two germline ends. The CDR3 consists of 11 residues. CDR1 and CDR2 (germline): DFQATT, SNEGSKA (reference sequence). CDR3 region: CSARGAAGYTF. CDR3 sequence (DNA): TGCAGTGCTAGGGGGGCTGCTGGCTACACCTTC.

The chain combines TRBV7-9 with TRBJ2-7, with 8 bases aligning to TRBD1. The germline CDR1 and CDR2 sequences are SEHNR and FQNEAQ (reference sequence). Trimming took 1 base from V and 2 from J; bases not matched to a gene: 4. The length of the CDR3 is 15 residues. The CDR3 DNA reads TGTGCCAGCAGCTTAGTTACAGGGGGGACCTACGAGCAGTACTTC. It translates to CASSLVTGGTYEQYF.

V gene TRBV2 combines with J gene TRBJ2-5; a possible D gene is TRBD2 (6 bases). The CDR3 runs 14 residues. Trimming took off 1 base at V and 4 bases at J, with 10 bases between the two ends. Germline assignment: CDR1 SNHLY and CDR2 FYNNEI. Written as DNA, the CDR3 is TGTGCCAGCAGTGAAGTGGGTAGCGGAGAGACCCAGTACTTC. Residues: CASSEVGSGETQYF.

CDR3 sequence: CASRRQSPSYGYTF. The DNA for the CDR3 is TGTGCCAGCAGAAGACAGTCCCCCTCCTATGGCTACACCTTC. V and J are TRBV5-6 and TRBJ1-2; maybe TRBD1 (5 bases). The V gene's germline CDR1 is SGHDT and CDR2 YYEEEE. The CDR3 runs 14 residues. Trimming removed 5 bases at V and 4 bases at J, with 15 bases between.

Here the CDR3 reads CASSRLLRGVGTEAFF. DNA for the CDR3: TGTGCCAGCAGCCGCTTACTCAGGGGGGTGGGCACTGAAGCTTTCTTT. The chain has TRBV27 and TRBJ1-1; the match to TRBD1 covers 7 bases. The CDR3 totals 16 residues. Germline V gene lookup returns CDR1 MNHEY and CDR2 SMNVEV (reference sequence). J lost 4 bases, V lost 6 bases, and 14 bases had no gene match.

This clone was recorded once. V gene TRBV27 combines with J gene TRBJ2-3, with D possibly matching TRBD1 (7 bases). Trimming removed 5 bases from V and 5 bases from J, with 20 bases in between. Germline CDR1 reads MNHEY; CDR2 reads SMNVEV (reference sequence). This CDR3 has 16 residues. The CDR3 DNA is TGTGCCAGCAGTCTGGGACAGCGGGTCCTCTTAGATACGCAGTATTTT. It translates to CASSLGQRVLLDTQYF.

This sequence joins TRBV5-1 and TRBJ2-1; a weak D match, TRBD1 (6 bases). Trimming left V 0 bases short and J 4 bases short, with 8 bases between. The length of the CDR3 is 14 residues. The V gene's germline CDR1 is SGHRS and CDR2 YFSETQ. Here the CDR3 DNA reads TGCGCCAGCAGCTTGGGGACAGAGTACAATGAGCAGTTCTTC. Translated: CASSLGTEYNEQFF. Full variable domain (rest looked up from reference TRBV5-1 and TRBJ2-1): KAGVTQTPRYLIKTRGQQVTLSCSPISGHRSVSWYQQTPGQGLQFLFEYFSETQRNKGNFPGRFSGRQFSNSRSEMNVSTLELGDSALYLCASSLGTEYNEQFFGPGTRLTVL.

CDR3 in amino acids: CATSRATGLWTEAFF. CDR3 coding DNA: TGTGCCACCAGCAGGGCCACAGGGCTGTGGACTGAAGCTTTCTTT. The rearrangement joins TRBV15 to TRBJ1-1; a possible D gene is TRBD1 (6 bases). CDR3 length: 15 amino acids. Between the trimmed V and J ends, which lost 3 bases and 5 bases, there was a span of 16 bases. Germline V gene lookup returns CDR1 LNHNV and CDR2 YYDKDF (reference sequence).

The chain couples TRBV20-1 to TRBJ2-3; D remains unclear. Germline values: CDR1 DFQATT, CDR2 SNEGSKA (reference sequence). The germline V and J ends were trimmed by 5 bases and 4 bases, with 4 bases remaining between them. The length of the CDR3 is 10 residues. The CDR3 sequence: CSAPSDTQYF. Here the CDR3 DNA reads TGCAGTGCTCCATCAGATACGCAGTATTTT.

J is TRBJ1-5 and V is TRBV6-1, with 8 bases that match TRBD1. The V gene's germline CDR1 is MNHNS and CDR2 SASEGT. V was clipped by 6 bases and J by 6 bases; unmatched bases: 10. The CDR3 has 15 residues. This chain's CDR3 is CASSEGQAGRQPQHF. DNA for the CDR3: TGTGCCAGCAGCGAGGGACAGGCTGGCCGTCAGCCCCAGCATTTT.

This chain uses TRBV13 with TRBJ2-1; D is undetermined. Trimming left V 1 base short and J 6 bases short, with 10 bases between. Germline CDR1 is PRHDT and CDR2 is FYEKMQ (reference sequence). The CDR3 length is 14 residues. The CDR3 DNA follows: TGTGCCAGCAGCTTAGCGGTCTTCGGCAATGAGCAGTTCTTC. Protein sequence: CASSLAVFGNEQFF.

The CDR3 region is CATSDRRNTEAFF. As DNA, the CDR3 is TGTGCCACCTCGGACAGGCGGAACACTGAAGCTTTCTTT. The chain links TRBV10-3 to TRBJ1-1, with 7 bases aligning to TRBD1. Germline V lookup: CDR1 ENHRY, CDR2 SYGVKD. The CDR3 contains 13 residues. V dropped 10 bases and J dropped 1; count of bases not matched to a gene: 6.

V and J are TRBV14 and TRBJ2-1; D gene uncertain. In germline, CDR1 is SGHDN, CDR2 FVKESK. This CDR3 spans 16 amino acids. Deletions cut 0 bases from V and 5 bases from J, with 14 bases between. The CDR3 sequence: CASSQDPLRINNEQFF. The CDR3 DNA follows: TGTGCCAGCAGCCAAGATCCCCTGAGAATCAACAATGAGCAGTTCTTC.

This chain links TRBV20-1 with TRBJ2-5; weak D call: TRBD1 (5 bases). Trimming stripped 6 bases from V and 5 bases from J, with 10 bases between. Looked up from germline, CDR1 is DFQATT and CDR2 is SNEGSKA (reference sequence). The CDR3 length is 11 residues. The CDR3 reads CSAPGMETQYF. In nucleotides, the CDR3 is TGCAGTGCCCCAGGGATGGAGACCCAGTACTTC.

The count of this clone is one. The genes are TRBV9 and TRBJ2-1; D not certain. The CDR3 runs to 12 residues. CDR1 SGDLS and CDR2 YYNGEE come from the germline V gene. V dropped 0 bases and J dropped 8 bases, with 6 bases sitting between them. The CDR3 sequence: CASSVGAHEQFF. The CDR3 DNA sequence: TGTGCCAGCAGCGTAGGCGCCCATGAGCAGTTCTTC.

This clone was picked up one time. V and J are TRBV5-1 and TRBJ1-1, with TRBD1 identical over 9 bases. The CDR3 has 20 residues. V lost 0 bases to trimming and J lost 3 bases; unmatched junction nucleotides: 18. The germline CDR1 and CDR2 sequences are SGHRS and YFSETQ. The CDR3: CASSLGGQGLGLRKDTEAFF. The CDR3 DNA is TGCGCCAGCAGCTTGGGGGGACAGGGATTAGGGCTACGAAAGGACACTGAAGCTTTCTTT.

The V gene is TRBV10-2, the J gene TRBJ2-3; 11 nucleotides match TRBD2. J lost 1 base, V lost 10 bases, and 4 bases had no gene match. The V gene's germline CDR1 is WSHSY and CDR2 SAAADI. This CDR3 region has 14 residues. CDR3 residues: CATGGLAGTDTQYF. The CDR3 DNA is TGCGCCACTGGGGGACTAGCGGGCACAGATACGCAGTATTTT.

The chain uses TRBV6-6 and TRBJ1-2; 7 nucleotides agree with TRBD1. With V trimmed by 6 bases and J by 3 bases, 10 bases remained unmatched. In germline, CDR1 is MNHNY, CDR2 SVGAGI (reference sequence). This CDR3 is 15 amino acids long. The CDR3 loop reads CASSSNRDSHYGYTF. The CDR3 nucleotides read TGTGCCAGCAGCTCCAACCGGGACAGCCACTATGGCTACACCTTC.

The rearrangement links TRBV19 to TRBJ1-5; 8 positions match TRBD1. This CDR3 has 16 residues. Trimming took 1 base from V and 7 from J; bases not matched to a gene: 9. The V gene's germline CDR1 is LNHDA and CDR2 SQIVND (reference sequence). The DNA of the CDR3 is TGTGCCAGTAGTATAGCGGGACGGGACAGGCAGCAGCCCCAGCATTTT. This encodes CASSIAGRDRQQPQHF.

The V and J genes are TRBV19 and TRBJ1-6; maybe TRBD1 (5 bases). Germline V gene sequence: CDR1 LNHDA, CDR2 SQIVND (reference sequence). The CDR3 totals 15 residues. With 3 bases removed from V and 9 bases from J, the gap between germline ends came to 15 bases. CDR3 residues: CASSIGSGLVSPLHF. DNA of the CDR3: TGTGCCAGTAGTATTGGGTCAGGGCTCGTTTCACCCCTCCACTTT.